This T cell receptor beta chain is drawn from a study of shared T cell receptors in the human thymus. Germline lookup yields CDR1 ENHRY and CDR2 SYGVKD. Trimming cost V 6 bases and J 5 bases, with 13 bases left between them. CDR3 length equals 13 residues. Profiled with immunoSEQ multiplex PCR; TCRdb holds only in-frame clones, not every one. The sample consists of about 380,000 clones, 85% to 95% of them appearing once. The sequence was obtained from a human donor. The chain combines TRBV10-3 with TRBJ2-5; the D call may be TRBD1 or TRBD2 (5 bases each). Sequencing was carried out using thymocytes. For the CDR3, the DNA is TGTGCCATCAGGGGGGAATGGGAGGAGACCCAGTACTTC. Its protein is CAIRGEWEETQYF.